This T cell receptor (beta chain) is drawn from a study of T cells in Graves' hyperthyroidism and ophthalmopathy. Germline lookup yields CDR1 MDHEN and CDR2 SYDVKM. This CDR3 spans 12 amino acids. The ends were cut back, 8 bases at V and 7 bases at J, with 15 bases in the middle. With respect to this clonotype: Antigen: not known.

The investigators amplified TCR beta CDR3 regions from RNA transcripts. With the HTBI primer set, the TCR CDR3 went through a first round of RT-PCR. One entry per CDR3 protein results from TCRdb running MiXCR on the multiplex PCR reads. The table includes roughly 750,000 distinct CDR3 sequences, about 15% detected once. Study-wide findings and caveats: Among clonotypes expanded in thyroid above 0.001, most were also found in blood.

This chain uses TRBV28 with TRBJ2-7; D remains ambiguous. Sequenced: blood. The sequence came from a man younger than 35 with Graves' hyperthyroidism. The CDR3 DNA follows: TGTGCCAGCGCAATCCTGCTGGGGGAGCAGTACTTC. Its translation: CASAILLGEQYF.